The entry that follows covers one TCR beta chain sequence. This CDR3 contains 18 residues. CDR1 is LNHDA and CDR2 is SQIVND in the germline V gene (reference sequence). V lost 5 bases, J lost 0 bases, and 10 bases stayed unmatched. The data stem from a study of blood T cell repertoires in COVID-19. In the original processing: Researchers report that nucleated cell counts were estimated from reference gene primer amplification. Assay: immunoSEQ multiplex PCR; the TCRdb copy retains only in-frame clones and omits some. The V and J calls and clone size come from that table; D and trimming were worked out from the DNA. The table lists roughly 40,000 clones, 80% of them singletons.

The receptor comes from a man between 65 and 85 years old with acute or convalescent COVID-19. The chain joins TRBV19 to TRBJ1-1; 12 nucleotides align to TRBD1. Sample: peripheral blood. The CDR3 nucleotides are TGTGCCAGTAGTCCCCACGGGACAGGGGGCAAGATGAACACTGAAGCTTTCTTT. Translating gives CASSPHGTGGKMNTEAFF.